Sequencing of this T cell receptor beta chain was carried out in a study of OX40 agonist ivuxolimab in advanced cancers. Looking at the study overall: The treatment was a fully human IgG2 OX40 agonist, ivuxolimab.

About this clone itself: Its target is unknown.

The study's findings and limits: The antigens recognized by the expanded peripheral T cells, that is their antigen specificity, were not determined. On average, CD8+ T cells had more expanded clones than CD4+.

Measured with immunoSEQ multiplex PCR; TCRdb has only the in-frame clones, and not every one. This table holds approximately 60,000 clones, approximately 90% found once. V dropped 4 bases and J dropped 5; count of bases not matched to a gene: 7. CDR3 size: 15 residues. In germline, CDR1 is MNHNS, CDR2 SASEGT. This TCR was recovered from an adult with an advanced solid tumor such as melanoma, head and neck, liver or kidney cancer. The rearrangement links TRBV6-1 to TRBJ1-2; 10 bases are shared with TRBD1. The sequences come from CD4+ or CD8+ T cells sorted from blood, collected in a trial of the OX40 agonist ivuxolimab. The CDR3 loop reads CASSGMTGGYYGYTF. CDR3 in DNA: TGTGCCAGCAGTGGAATGACAGGGGGCTATTATGGCTACACCTTC.